This record concerns one T cell receptor beta chain sequence. The source of the sample is a study of T cell changes during pregnancy in multiple sclerosis. Produced via immunoSEQ multiplex PCR; TCRdb's table is partial and in-frame only. The sample has about 40,000 clones, around 90% seen once; the top ten hold 0.43%. V lost 5 bases and J lost 4, with 14 bases in between. Germline V gene sequence: CDR1 SGHAT, CDR2 FQNNGV. This CDR3 spans 14 amino acids. This material consisted of CD4+ T cells from peripheral blood mononuclear cells, taken in the third trimester of pregnancy. The gene calls are TRBV11-2 and TRBJ1-2; D might be TRBD1 (5 bases). The TCR comes from a female donor with multiple sclerosis, enrolled in a pregnancy study. The CDR3 DNA follows: TGTGCCAGCAGCCCGCCAGGGCGGACCTATGGCTACACCTTC. The encoded protein is CASSPPGRTYGYTF.